This T cell receptor (beta chain) was observed in a study of T cell repertoires in cytomegalovirus infection. There are 15 residues in the CDR3. Germline CDR1 and CDR2: SGHRS and YFSETQ. V gave up 0 bases and J gave up 5 bases; unmatched junction bases: 5. Ten or more counts support this clonotype. No antigen is known for it. Whole-study findings and limits: There were carriers of CMV plus the relevant HLA, and cumulative public TCR beta family frequency identified them. The study found HLA-C-restricted CMV-specific TCR beta clonotypes dominating the ex vivo response.

TCRdb recomputed calls from the reads with MiXCR, one row per CDR3 protein. The sample shows some 200,000 distinct CDR3 sequences, about 21% of them seen only once. The receptor was isolated from a human donor in good health (CMV status not recorded). Some clones in this sample may be carry-over from other donors' samples. The chain has TRBV5-1 and TRBJ2-1; 7 bases align to TRBD1. Sequencing was performed on PBMCs. The CDR3 spells CASSLAEGQNNEQFF. CDR3 DNA sequence: TGCGCCAGCAGCTTGGCCGAGGGACAGAACAATGAGCAGTTCTTC.